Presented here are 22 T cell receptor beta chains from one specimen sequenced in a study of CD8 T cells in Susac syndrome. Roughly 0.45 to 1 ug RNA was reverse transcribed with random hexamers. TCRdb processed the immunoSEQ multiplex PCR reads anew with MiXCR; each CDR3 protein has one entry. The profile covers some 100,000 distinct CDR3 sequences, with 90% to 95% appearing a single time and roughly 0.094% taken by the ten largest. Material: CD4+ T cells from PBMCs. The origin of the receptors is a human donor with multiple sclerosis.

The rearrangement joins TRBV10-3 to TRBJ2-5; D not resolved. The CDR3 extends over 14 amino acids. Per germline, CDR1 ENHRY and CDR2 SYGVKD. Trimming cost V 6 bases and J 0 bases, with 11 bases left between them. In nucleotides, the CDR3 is TGTGCCATCAGGAGGTCAGGAGACCAAGAGACCCAGTACTTC. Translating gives CAIRRSGDQETQYF.

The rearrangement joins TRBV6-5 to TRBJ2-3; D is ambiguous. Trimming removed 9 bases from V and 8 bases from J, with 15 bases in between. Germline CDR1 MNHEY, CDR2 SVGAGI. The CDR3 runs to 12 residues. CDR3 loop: CASGPALGTQYF. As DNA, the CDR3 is TGTGCCAGTGGACCTGCCCTCGGTACGCAGTATTTT.

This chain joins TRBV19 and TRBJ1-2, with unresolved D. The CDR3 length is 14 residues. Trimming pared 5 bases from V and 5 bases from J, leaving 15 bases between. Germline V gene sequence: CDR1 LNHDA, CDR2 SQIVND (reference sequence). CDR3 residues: CASSQGRRIYGYTF. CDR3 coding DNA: TGTGCCAGTAGTCAAGGACGGAGGATATATGGCTACACCTTC. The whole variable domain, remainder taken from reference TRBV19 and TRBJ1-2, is DGGITQSPKYLFRKEGQNVTLSCEQNLNHDAMYWYRQDPGQGLRLIYYSQIVNDFQKGDIAEGYSVSREKKESFPLTVTSAQKNPTAFYLCASSQGRRIYGYTFGSGTRLTVV.

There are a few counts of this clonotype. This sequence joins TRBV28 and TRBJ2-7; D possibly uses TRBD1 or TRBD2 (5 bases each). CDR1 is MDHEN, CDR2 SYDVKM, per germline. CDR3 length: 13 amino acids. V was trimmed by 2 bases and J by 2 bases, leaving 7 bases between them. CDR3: CASSLGGPYEQYF. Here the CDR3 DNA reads TGTGCCAGCAGTTTAGGGGGTCCCTACGAGCAGTACTTC.

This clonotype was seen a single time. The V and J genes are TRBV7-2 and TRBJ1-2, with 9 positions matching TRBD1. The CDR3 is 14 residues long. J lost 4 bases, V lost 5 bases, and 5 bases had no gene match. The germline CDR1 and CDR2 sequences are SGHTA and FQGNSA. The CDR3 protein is CASSQDRGVYGYTF. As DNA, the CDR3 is TGTGCCAGCAGCCAGGACAGGGGAGTCTATGGCTACACCTTC.

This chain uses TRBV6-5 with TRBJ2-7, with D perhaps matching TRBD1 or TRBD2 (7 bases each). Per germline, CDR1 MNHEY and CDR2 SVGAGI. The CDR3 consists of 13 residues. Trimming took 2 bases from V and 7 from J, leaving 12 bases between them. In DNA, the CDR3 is TGTGCCAGCAGTTACGGGAGGGGGCTGGAGCAGTACTTC. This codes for CASSYGRGLEQYF.

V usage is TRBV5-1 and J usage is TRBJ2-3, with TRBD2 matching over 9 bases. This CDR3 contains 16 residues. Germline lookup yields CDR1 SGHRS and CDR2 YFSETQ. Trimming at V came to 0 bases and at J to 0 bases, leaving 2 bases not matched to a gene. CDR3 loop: CASSLVTSGSTDTQYF. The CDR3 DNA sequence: TGCGCCAGCAGCTTGGTGACTAGCGGAAGCACAGATACGCAGTATTTT.

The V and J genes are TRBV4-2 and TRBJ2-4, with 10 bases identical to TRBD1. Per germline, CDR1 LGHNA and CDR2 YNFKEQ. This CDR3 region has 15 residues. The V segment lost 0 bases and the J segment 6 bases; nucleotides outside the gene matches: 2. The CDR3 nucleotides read TGTGCCAGCAGCCAAGAGGGACAGGGGAGAAACATTCAGTACTTC. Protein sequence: CASSQEGQGRNIQYF.

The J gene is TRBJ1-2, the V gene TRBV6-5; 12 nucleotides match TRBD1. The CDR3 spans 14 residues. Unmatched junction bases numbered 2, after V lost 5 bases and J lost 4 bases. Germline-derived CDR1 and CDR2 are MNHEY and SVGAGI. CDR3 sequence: CASSRGQGAYGYTF. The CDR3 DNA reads TGTGCCAGCAGTCGGGGACAGGGGGCCTATGGCTACACCTTC.

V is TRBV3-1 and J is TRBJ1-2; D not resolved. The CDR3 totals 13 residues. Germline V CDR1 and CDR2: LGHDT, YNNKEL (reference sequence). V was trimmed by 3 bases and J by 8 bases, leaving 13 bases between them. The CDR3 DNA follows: TGTGCCAGCAGCCAGAGGACGGGAGAAGGCTACACCTTC. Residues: CASSQRTGEGYTF.

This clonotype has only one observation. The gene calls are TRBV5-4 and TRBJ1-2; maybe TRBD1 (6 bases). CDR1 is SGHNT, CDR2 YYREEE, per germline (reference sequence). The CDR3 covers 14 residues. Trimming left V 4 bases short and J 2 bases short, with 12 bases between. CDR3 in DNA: TGTGCCAGCAGCACCAAGGGGGGAAACTATGGCTACACCTTC. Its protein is CASSTKGGNYGYTF. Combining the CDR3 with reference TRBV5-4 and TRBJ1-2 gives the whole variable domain ETGVTQSPTHLIKTRGQQVTLRCSSQSGHNTVSWYQQALGQGPQFIFQYYREEENGRGNFPPRFSGLQFPNYSSELNVNALELDDSALYLCASSTKGGNYGYTFGSGTRLTVV.

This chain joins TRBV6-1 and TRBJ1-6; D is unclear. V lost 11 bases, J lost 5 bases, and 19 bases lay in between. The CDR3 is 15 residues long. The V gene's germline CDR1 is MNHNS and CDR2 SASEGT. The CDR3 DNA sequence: TGTGCCGGATCCAGGAACCTCGGGGATAATTCACCCCTCCACTTT. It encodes CAGSRNLGDNSPLHF.

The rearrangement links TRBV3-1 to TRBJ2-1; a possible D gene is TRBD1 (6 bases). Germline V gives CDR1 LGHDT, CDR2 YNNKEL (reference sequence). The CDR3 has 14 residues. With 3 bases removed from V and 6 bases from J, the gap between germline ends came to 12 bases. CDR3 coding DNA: TGTGCCAGCAGCCACTGGTCGACAGGCAATGAGCAGTTCTTC. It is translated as CASSHWSTGNEQFF.

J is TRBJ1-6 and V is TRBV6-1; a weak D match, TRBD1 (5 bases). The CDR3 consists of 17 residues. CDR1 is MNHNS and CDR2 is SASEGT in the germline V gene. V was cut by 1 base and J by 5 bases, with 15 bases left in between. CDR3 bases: TGTGCCAGCAGTGAAGACTGGGGGGGGGTAGATAATTCACCCCTCCACTTT. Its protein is CASSEDWGGVDNSPLHF.

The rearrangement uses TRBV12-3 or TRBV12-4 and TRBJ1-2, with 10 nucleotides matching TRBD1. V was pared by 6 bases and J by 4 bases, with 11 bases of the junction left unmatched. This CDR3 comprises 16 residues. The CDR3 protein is CASSRTGGVLSYGYTF. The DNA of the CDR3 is TGTGCCAGCAGCCGGACAGGGGGGGTGTTGTCCTATGGCTACACCTTC.

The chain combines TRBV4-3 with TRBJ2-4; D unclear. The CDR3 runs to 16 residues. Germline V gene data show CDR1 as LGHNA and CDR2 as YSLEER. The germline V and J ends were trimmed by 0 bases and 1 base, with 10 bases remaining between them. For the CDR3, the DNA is TGCGCCAGCAGCCAAGAGGGGTCCTTGGCCAAAAACATTCAGTACTTC. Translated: CASSQEGSLAKNIQYF.

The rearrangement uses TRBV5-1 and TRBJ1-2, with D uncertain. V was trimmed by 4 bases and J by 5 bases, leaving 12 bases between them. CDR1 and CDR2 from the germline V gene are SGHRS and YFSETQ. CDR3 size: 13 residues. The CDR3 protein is CASSPTGEYGYTF. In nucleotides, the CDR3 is TGCGCCAGCAGCCCGACCGGAGAATATGGCTACACCTTC.

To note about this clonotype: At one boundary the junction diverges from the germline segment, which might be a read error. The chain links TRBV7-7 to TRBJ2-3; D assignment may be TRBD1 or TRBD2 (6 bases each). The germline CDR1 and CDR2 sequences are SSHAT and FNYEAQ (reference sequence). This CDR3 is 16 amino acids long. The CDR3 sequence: CASSPGHQGTTDTQYF. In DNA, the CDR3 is TGTGCTAGCAGCCCGGGGCATCAGGGGACTACAGATACGCAGTATTTT.

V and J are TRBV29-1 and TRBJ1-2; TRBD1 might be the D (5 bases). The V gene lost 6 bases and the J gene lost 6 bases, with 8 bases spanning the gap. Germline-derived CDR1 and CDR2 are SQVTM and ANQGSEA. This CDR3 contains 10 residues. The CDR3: CSVTRDGYTF. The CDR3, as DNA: TGCAGCGTCACCAGGGATGGCTACACCTTC.

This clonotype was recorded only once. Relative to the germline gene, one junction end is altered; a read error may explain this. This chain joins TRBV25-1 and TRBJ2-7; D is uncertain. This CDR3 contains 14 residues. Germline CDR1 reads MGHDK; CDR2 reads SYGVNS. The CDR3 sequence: CATSEGALPYEQYF. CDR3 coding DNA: TGTGCCACCAGTGAAGGTGCACTCCCCTACGAGCAGTACTTC.

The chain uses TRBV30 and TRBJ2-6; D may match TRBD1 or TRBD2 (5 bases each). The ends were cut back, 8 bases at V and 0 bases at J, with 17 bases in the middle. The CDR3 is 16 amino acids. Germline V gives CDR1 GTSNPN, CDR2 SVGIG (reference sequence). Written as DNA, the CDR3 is TGTGCCAGGTCCACTGGGGGACGCTCTGGGGCCAACGTCCTGACTTTC. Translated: CARSTGGRSGANVLTF.

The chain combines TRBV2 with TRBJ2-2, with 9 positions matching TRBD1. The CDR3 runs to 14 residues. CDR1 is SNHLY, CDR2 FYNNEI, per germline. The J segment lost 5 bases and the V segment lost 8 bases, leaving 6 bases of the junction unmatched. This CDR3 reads CASGGDRATGELFF. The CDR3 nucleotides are TGTGCCAGCGGGGGGGACAGGGCTACCGGGGAGCTGTTTTTT.